One sample yielded the 20 T cell receptor beta chains listed below, sequenced in a study of blood T cell repertoires in COVID-19 (dated by TCRdb to 2018 to 2021). The library came from the immunoSEQ multiplex PCR assay. TCRdb took over this immuneACCESS table, retaining in-frame rearrangements with V and J assigned. Such tables are incomplete; in checked studies, under half of the missing clones stem from an unresolved V gene, and the remainder is unexplained. The sample table records 350,000 to 450,000 clones; approximately 86% of these occur just once. 3% of the sample is in the top ten clones. Sequenced sample: peripheral blood. Every receptor here comes from a human donor in a cohort sampled during active COVID-19.

This clone was counted a single time. CDR3 region: CASSLVADGETQYF. Written as DNA, the CDR3 is TGTGCCAGCAGCTTGGTGGCAGACGGGGAGACCCAGTACTTC. This chain connects TRBV5-4 to TRBJ2-5; no reliable D call. Per germline, CDR1 SGHNT and CDR2 YYREEE (reference sequence). V gave up 0 bases and J gave up 5 bases, with 11 bases separating them. This CDR3 is 14 amino acids long.

The chain recombines TRBV20-1 with TRBJ1-5, with unresolved D. This CDR3 comprises 14 residues. CDR1 and CDR2 (germline): DFQATT, SNEGSKA (reference sequence). The germline V and J ends were trimmed by 3 bases and 4 bases, with 13 bases remaining between them. The CDR3 loop reads CSASWVYGNQPQHF. The CDR3 DNA reads as TGCAGTGCTAGTTGGGTATACGGGAATCAGCCCCAGCATTTT.

The rearrangement uses TRBV18 and TRBJ2-5; perhaps TRBD2 as D (6 bases). Trimming stripped 6 bases from V and 1 base from J, with 18 bases between. There are 16 residues in the CDR3. Germline values: CDR1 KGHSH, CDR2 LQKENI. The CDR3 region has the DNA TGTGCCAGCTCCCCCGGGGAGGAGCCTTCCCAAGAGACCCAGTACTTC. It codes for CASSPGEEPSQETQYF.

V is TRBV5-1 and J is TRBJ2-3, with a weak D call TRBD1 (6 bases). This CDR3 has 13 amino acids. Germline V CDR1 and CDR2: SGHRS, YFSETQ. V was clipped by 0 bases and J by 6 bases, with 8 bases between them. The CDR3 here is CASSLAGVDTQYF. CDR3 in DNA: TGCGCCAGCAGCTTGGCAGGGGTTGATACGCAGTATTTT.

The chain combines TRBV12-3 or TRBV12-4 with TRBJ1-1; D gene ambiguous. Trimming took 1 base from V and 7 from J, leaving 10 bases between them. There are 13 residues in the CDR3. The CDR3 loop reads CASSLGLAVEAFF. Here the CDR3 DNA reads TGTGCCAGCAGTTTAGGGCTGGCCGTTGAAGCTTTCTTT.

The rearrangement uses TRBV5-1 and TRBJ2-6; 8 bases map to TRBD1. The CDR3 totals 19 residues. V lost 0 bases and J lost 2; bases outside the gene matches: 10. CDR1 is SGHRS, CDR2 YFSETQ, per germline. The CDR3 loop is CASSLDRVPGGAGANVLTF. CDR3 in DNA: TGCGCCAGCAGCTTGGATCGGGTGCCAGGGGGCGCTGGGGCCAACGTCCTGACTTTC.

The rearrangement joins TRBV9 to TRBJ2-3; D may be TRBD2 (6 bases). Germline V gene sequence: CDR1 SGDLS, CDR2 YYNGEE. Trimming left V 3 bases short and J 1 base short, with 15 bases between. This CDR3 is 16 amino acids long. The CDR3 nucleotides are TGTGCCAGCAGCGCCCAAACGGGACTCCGCACAGATACGCAGTATTTT. Translating it yields CASSAQTGLRTDTQYF.

The chain links TRBV5-8 to TRBJ1-5; D ambiguous. The CDR3 loop spans 17 amino acids. V was shortened by 4 bases and J by 5 bases, with 22 bases between the two germline ends. CDR1 and CDR2 (germline): SGHTS, YDEGEE. CDR3 sequence (DNA): TGTGCCAGCAGCCGGCGTATTGGGCGCGTACCCCATCAGCCCCAGCATTTT. It specifies CASSRRIGRVPHQPQHF.

Worth noting for this clone: The sample holds other DNA sequences that translate to the same CDR3. The rearrangement uses TRBV3-1 (or the pseudogene TRBV3-2) and TRBJ1-5; TRBD1 agrees at 7 bases. The V and J ends lost 4 bases and 2 bases, in that order; junction bases with no gene match: 5. The CDR3 sequence is 15 residues long. CDR1 is LGHDT, CDR2 YNNKEL, per germline (reference sequence). The CDR3: CASSRGGLGNQPQHF. The CDR3 coding sequence is TGTGCCAGCAGCCGAGGGGGCTTGGGCAATCAGCCCCAGCATTTT.

V and J are TRBV6-5 and TRBJ1-2; D call uncertain. The V gene lost 0 bases and the J gene lost 8 bases, with 16 bases spanning the gap. Per the germline V gene, CDR1 is MNHEY and CDR2 is SVGAGI. This CDR3 is built from 15 residues. The DNA for the CDR3 is TGTGCCAGCAGTTACTCCAGACAACGTGCGTTAGGCTACACCTTC. Residues: CASSYSRQRALGYTF.

The J gene is TRBJ2-7, the V gene TRBV5-6; 8 bases fit TRBD1. After removal of 0 bases from V and 3 bases from J, the junction contained 5 bases not matched to a gene. This CDR3 is 15 amino acids long. CDR1 is SGHDT, CDR2 YYEEEE, per germline. The CDR3 region is CASSLASTGGYEQYF. For the CDR3, the DNA is TGTGCCAGCAGCTTGGCCAGTACAGGGGGCTACGAGCAGTACTTC.

This clone was seen only a few times. The gene calls are TRBV7-6 and TRBJ1-1; 7 bases align to TRBD1. The CDR3 consists of 15 residues. Germline CDR1 and CDR2: SGHVS and FNYEAQ. The ends lost 0 bases at V and 3 bases at J; junction bases unmatched: 4. CDR3 nucleotide sequence: TGTGCCAGCAGCTTAGCGCTCAGGGGGGACACTGAAGCTTTCTTT. Its translation is CASSLALRGDTEAFF.

V usage is TRBV19 and J usage is TRBJ1-6, with 7 bases lining up with TRBD1. CDR1 and CDR2 (germline): LNHDA, SQIVND (reference sequence). Trimming cost V 5 bases and J 7 bases; bases outside gene matches: 8. The CDR3 runs to 15 residues. In nucleotides, the CDR3 is TGTGCCAGTAGTCCCGGGACAGCCGAAAATTCACCCCTCCACTTT. Translating gives CASSPGTAENSPLHF.

This sequence joins TRBV28 and TRBJ1-5, with D perhaps matching TRBD1 (5 bases). V was trimmed by 6 bases and J by 4 bases, leaving 13 bases between them. This CDR3 has 14 residues. Looked up from germline, CDR1 is MDHEN and CDR2 is SYDVKM. The CDR3 sequence is CASSLQAINQPQHF. The CDR3 DNA sequence: TGTGCCAGCAGCTTACAGGCTATTAATCAGCCCCAGCATTTT.

The chain uses TRBV10-2 and TRBJ1-4, with D perhaps matching TRBD1 (5 bases). The germline gives CDR1 WSHSY, CDR2 SAAADI. The V end lost 6 bases, the J end lost 8 bases, and 16 bases lay between the germline ends. The CDR3 is 14 amino acids. The CDR3 nucleotides are TGCGCCAGCAGGGGGACGGAGGGGAGCGAAAAACTGTTTTTT. It codes for CASRGTEGSEKLFF.

The chain has TRBV28 and TRBJ2-5; 9 nucleotides line up with TRBD1. Germline V gene data show CDR1 as MDHEN and CDR2 as SYDVKM. Trimming at V came to 6 bases and at J to 6 bases, leaving 8 bases not matched to a gene. This CDR3 spans 14 amino acids. The CDR3 is CASRTGGAQKTQYF. Here the CDR3 DNA reads TGTGCCAGCAGAACAGGGGGCGCACAAAAGACCCAGTACTTC.

This clone came up once. The CDR3 nucleotides read TGTGCCATCAGTGGCCTGTTCGGGACAGCGCAAGAGACCCAGTACTTC. Translating it yields CAISGLFGTAQETQYF. The chain joins TRBV10-3 to TRBJ2-5; 7 bases fit TRBD1. The CDR3 is made up of 16 amino acids. Looked up from germline, CDR1 is ENHRY and CDR2 is SYGVKD. After removal of 4 bases from V and 2 bases from J, the junction contained 10 bases not matched to a gene.

The chain is built from TRBV19 and TRBJ1-2, with 7 bases aligning to TRBD1. V dropped 3 bases and J dropped 6; count of bases not matched to a gene: 10. This CDR3 contains 15 residues. Germline CDR1 is LNHDA and CDR2 is SQIVND (reference sequence). This CDR3 reads CASSISDRVRNGYTF. The CDR3, as DNA: TGTGCCAGTAGTATCAGCGACAGGGTCAGAAATGGCTACACCTTC.

This rearrangement joins TRBV19 to TRBJ2-1; D is perhaps TRBD2 (5 bases). Trimming removed 5 bases at V and 0 bases at J, with 5 bases between. The CDR3 sequence is 13 residues long. Germline V gene lookup returns CDR1 LNHDA and CDR2 SQIVND (reference sequence). The CDR3 DNA reads as TGTGCCAGTAGTGGGAGCTCCTACAATGAGCAGTTCTTC. The encoded protein is CASSGSSYNEQFF.

This chain joins TRBV7-9 and TRBJ2-4; no definite D call. The ends were cut back, 4 bases at V and 0 bases at J, with 7 bases in the middle. This CDR3 is 14 amino acids long. Germline CDR1 is SEHNR and CDR2 is FQNEAQ (reference sequence). Written as DNA, the CDR3 is TGTGCCAGCAGCTACGACACAGCCAAAAACATTCAGTACTTC. Its protein is CASSYDTAKNIQYF.